This is a list of T cell receptor beta chains from one sample in a study of blood T cell repertoires in COVID-19. Sequencing used immunoSEQ multiplex PCR; TCRdb keeps in-frame clones, though not all of them. Among 150,000 to 180,000 clones, about four fifths were seen once, and the ten largest hold 3.7%. Sample: peripheral blood. These receptors came from a woman older than 75 with acute or convalescent COVID-19. The CDR3 runs from the conserved cysteine through the conserved F or W. The D gene is left open where the match is weak. Some rows mark clone size as missing; the rest say once, few, many or name a class of expanded clone.

size	V	D	J	DNA	CDR3
-	TRBV30	TRBD1	TRBJ1-5	TGTGCCTGGAATCTAACAGCAGGGACAGATAGCAATCAGCCCCAGCATTTT	CAWNLTAGTDSNQPQHF
-	TRBV5-4	-	TRBJ2-5	TGTGCCAGCAGCGTACAAGAGACCCAGTACTTC	CASSVQETQYF
-	TRBV10-3	TRBD1	TRBJ2-3	TGTGCCATCAGCGACAGGGAAGATACGCAGTATTTT	CAISDREDTQYF
few	TRBV27	TRBD1	TRBJ2-7	TGTGCCAGTCGCCCCGGGACAGCGTACTACGAGCAGTACTTC	CASRPGTAYYEQYF
-	TRBV27	-	TRBJ1-1	TGTGCCAGCAAAGAATGGGGCCTAATCAACACTGAAGCTTTCTTT	CASKEWGLINTEAFF
few	TRBV5-1	-	TRBJ1-2	TGCGCCAGCAGCTTGGATGGCAGGACTTTCTATGGCTACACCTTC	CASSLDGRTFYGYTF
-	TRBV5-1	TRBD2	TRBJ2-1	TGCGCCAGCAGCTTGGAGGGACTAGCCCTCAATGAGCAGTTCTTC	CASSLEGLALNEQFF
many	TRBV6-5	-	TRBJ2-7	TGTGCCAGCAGTTACTCCAACCGAGATTCATACGAGCAGTACTTC	CASSYSNRDSYEQYF
-	TRBV11-3	TRBD1	TRBJ1-1	TGTGCCAGCAGCTCTGGGACAGGGGACACTGAAGCTTTCTTT	CASSSGTGDTEAFF
-	TRBV5-1	TRBD1	TRBJ1-3	TGCGCCAGCAGCTCGGGACAGACCTTAAACACCATATATTTT	CASSSGQTLNTIYF
once	TRBV10-2	TRBD1	TRBJ1-4	TGCGCCAGCAGTGAGCCCCGGGACAGGGGGCGCAGGGAAAAACTGTTTTTT	CASSEPRDRGRREKLFF
-	TRBV2	TRBD1	TRBJ1-6	TGTGCCAGCAGGGACAGGGAGTGGAATTCACCCCTCCACTTT	CASRDREWNSPLHF
once	TRBV6-6	-	TRBJ1-4	TGTGCCAGCAGTTACAACCGCGGGACCGGAAAACTGTTTTTT	CASSYNRGTGKLFF
few	TRBV10-1	-	TRBJ2-3	TGCGCCAGCAGTGACCCCCGGGGTAACACAGATACGCAGTATTTT	CASSDPRGNTDTQYF
-	TRBV4-2	-	TRBJ1-2	TGTGCCAGCAGCCAAGATTGGGGGCGGAATGGCTACACCTTC	CASSQDWGRNGYTF
few	TRBV5-1	-	TRBJ2-3	TGCGCCAGCAGCTTTATATCAGATACGCAGTATTTT	CASSFISDTQYF
-	TRBV4-1	TRBD2	TRBJ2-1	TGCGCCAGCAGCCAAGACCAACCCGGGACTAGCGGGATGAATGAGCAGTTCTTC	CASSQDQPGTSGMNEQFF
once	TRBV5-1	TRBD2	TRBJ2-1	TGCGCCAGCAGCTCTCCGGGACTAAACAATGAGCAGTTCTTC	CASSSPGLNNEQFF
few	TRBV7-3	TRBD2	TRBJ2-3	TGTGCCAGCAGCTTAGCACCGCTAGCGGGGGGGCAGGATACGCAGTATTTT	CASSLAPLAGGQDTQYF
-	TRBV3-1/TRBV3-2	-	TRBJ2-6	TGTGCCAGTAGGGGTTCTGGGGCCAACGTCCTGACTTTC	CASRGSGANVLTF
-	TRBV6-5	TRBD1	TRBJ1-6	TGTGCCAGCAGTCTTGGACAGGGGGCAAGGGTACCCCTCCACTTT	CASSLGQGARVPLHF
-	TRBV19	-	TRBJ1-1	TGTGCCAGTAGTATAGTATCGGAAGGGAGAGCTTTCTTT	CASSIVSEGRAFF
-	TRBV2	TRBD2	TRBJ2-1	TGTGCCAGCAGAGGACTAGCAAGGTATGAGCAGTTCTTC	CASRGLARYEQFF
-	TRBV5-6	TRBD1	TRBJ2-6	TGTGCCAGCAGCCCTTTAGGACAGGGAATTTCGTCTGGGGCCAACGTCCTGACTTTC	CASSPLGQGISSGANVLTF
-	TRBV4-2	-	TRBJ1-1	TGTGCCAGCGGCAACACTGAAGCTTTCTTT	CASGNTEAFF
many	TRBV2	-	TRBJ2-5	TGTGCCAGCAATCTAGCGCCAGAAGAGACCCAGTACTTC	CASNLAPEETQYF
-	TRBV7-9	TRBD1	TRBJ1-4	TGTGCCAGCAGCTTCGGGGGACAGGATACAGAAAAACTGTTTTTT	CASSFGGQDTEKLFF
-	TRBV25-1	-	TRBJ2-7	TGTGCCAGCAGAGGGGTATCCTACGAGCAGTACTTC	CASRGVSYEQYF
-	TRBV30	-	TRBJ1-2	TGTGCCTGGAGTCCCGACTCAAACTATGGCTACACCTTC	CAWSPDSNYGYTF
-	TRBV27	-	TRBJ2-1	TGTGCCAGCAGTTTGGGGCGAAGCTCCTACAATGAGCAGTTCTTC	CASSLGRSSYNEQFF
-	TRBV12-3/TRBV12-4	-	TRBJ2-1	TGTGCCAGCAGTTTTCGGGGGAACAATGAGCAGTTCTTC	CASSFRGNNEQFF
-	TRBV5-8	TRBD1	TRBJ2-5	TGTGCCAGCAGCCGGGACAGGGGTGTAGCAGAGACCCAGTACTTC	CASSRDRGVAETQYF
few	TRBV19	TRBD1	TRBJ1-2	TGTGCCAGTTCCCCAACCGGGACAGGGGGATTGAGGGGCTACACCTTC	CASSPTGTGGLRGYTF
-	TRBV12-5	-	TRBJ2-3	TGTGCTAGTGGTTTGGGAGCCCAAACCCCAGATACGCAGTATTTT	CASGLGAQTPDTQYF
few	TRBV11-2	-	TRBJ1-2	TGTGCCAGCAGCTTGAACCCGGACAGCTATGGCTACACCTTC	CASSLNPDSYGYTF
-	TRBV11-2	-	TRBJ1-2	TGTGCCAGCAGCTTAGTCAGCCCGGACTCCGGCTACACCTTC	CASSLVSPDSGYTF
-	TRBV5-6	TRBD1	TRBJ1-5	TGTGCCAGCAGCTTCAGGGACAGGGGGCAACAGCCCCAGCATTTT	CASSFRDRGQQPQHF
-	TRBV5-1	TRBD1	TRBJ1-4	TGCGCCAGCAGCTTGGTTGGCGGGACAGGGTTAGAAAAACTGTTTTTT	CASSLVGGTGLEKLFF
-	TRBV4-2	TRBD2	TRBJ2-1	TGTGCCAGCAGCGCTGGACTAGCGGGAGGGGATGAGCAGTTCTTC	CASSAGLAGGDEQFF
-	TRBV11-3	TRBD1	TRBJ2-2	TGTGCCAGCAGACTTCAGGGGGCCACCGGGGAGCTGTTTTTT	CASRLQGATGELFF
-	TRBV5-6	TRBD1	TRBJ1-2	TGTGCCAGCAGCCCTGGACAGGCAAACTATGGCTACACCTTC	CASSPGQANYGYTF
-	TRBV6-2/TRBV6-3	TRBD2	TRBJ2-1	TGTGCCAGCAGTGACCCCGGGGGACTAGCCGACAATGAGCAGTTCTTC	CASSDPGGLADNEQFF
-	TRBV27	TRBD1	TRBJ2-7	TGTGCCAGCAGTTTAAACTTTGGGACAGGGGACTACGAGCAGTACTTC	CASSLNFGTGDYEQYF
once	TRBV25-1	TRBD1	TRBJ1-4	TGTGCCAGCAGTGAAGGGACAGCCCATACTAATGAAAAACTGTTTTTT	CASSEGTAHTNEKLFF
-	TRBV5-1	-	TRBJ2-7	TGCGCCAGCAGCTTGGATCACTACGAGCAGTACTTC	CASSLDHYEQYF
-	TRBV10-3	-	TRBJ1-1	TGTGCCATCACCGAGACAGGCAACACTGAAGCTTTCTTT	CAITETGNTEAFF
-	TRBV5-4	TRBD1	TRBJ1-2	TGTGCCAGCAGCTTGGAGACAGGGCATGGCTACACCTTC	CASSLETGHGYTF
-	TRBV27	-	TRBJ2-2	TGTGCCAGCAGCCCCGTCTTGACTTCGAACACCGGGGAGCTGTTTTTT	CASSPVLTSNTGELFF
-	TRBV10-1	TRBD2	TRBJ2-3	TGCGCCAGCAGCCAGACTAGCGGGAACACAGATACGCAGTATTTT	CASSQTSGNTDTQYF
-	TRBV6-5	-	TRBJ1-5	TGTGCCAGCATGCCCGGGGGGAATCAGCCCCAGCATTTT	CASMPGGNQPQHF
-	TRBV20-1	TRBD2	TRBJ2-7	TGCAGTGCTAGTGGAGCGGGGGGGCCCTACGAGCAGTACTTC	CSASGAGGPYEQYF
-	TRBV7-8	-	TRBJ1-4	TGTGCCAGCAGCGCCTTGGCCGCAACTAATGAAAAACTGTTTTTT	CASSALAATNEKLFF
-	TRBV9	-	TRBJ1-3	TGTGCCAGCAGCGGAACAGGTGGCTCTGGAAACACCATATATTTT	CASSGTGGSGNTIYF
-	TRBV3-1/TRBV3-2	TRBD1	TRBJ1-1	TGTGCCAGCAGCCTCGGACAGGGAGAAGCTTTCTTT	CASSLGQGEAFF